The clone carrying this T cell receptor beta chain was observed at least ten times. The antigen is unknown. This entry is derived from a study of neurological immune-mediated disorders. General observations from the study: Levels of TCR clonal expansion peaked in HTLV-1-associated myelopathy and reached their lowest in multiple sclerosis, under those of healthy controls. The study found no CDR3 amino acid sequences shared by expanded clones across subjects, suggesting private repertoires in all groups.

5'RACE with 10-nucleotide random UMIs generated the cDNA. TCRdb re-called the 5' RACE reads through MiXCR, storing one row per CDR3 protein. The sample has 60,000 to 75,000 distinct CDR3 sequences; more than 7.5% are singletons. The time point: longitudinal time-point 2. The study built unsorted libraries from 2 million PBMCs kept at -80 C. This CDR3 has 16 amino acids. Germline loops: CDR1 SGHDT, CDR2 YYEEEE. Trimming left V 1 base short and J 4 bases short, with 18 bases between. The chain recombines TRBV5-6 with TRBJ2-7; weak D call: TRBD1 (6 bases). The sequenced sample consisted of PBMCs. This clonotype originated in a young man in good health. CDR3 amino acids: CASSLFGPTGMYEQYF. CDR3 DNA sequence: TGTGCCAGCAGCTTGTTTGGACCAACAGGGATGTACGAGCAGTACTTC.